This TCR beta chain emerged from a study of radiation and T cells in renal cell carcinoma. The assay was immunoSEQ multiplex PCR, and TCRdb's table has in-frame clones only and misses some. The repertoire holds around 180,000 clones, with 88% as singletons. Indicated time point: blood 4 weeks post-SBRT, at nephrectomy. Specified treatment: 15 Gy SBRT to primary tumor, nephrectomy 4 weeks later. Nephrectomy followed 15 Gy stereotactic body radiation by 4 weeks. Germline CDR1 is SGDLS and CDR2 is YYNGEE. The length of the CDR3 is 18 residues. V lost 4 bases and J lost 3; bases outside the gene matches: 12.

This TCR was sampled from a woman aged 50 to 60 with renal cell carcinoma. The rearrangement joins TRBV9 to TRBJ2-2, with 10 positions matching TRBD2. Material: blood, obtained from a patient whose treatment included radiotherapy and nephrectomy. Here the CDR3 reads CASSPTSGAGADTGELFF. CDR3 sequence (DNA): TGTGCCAGCAGCCCTACTAGCGGGGCGGGGGCGGACACCGGGGAGCTGTTTTTT.